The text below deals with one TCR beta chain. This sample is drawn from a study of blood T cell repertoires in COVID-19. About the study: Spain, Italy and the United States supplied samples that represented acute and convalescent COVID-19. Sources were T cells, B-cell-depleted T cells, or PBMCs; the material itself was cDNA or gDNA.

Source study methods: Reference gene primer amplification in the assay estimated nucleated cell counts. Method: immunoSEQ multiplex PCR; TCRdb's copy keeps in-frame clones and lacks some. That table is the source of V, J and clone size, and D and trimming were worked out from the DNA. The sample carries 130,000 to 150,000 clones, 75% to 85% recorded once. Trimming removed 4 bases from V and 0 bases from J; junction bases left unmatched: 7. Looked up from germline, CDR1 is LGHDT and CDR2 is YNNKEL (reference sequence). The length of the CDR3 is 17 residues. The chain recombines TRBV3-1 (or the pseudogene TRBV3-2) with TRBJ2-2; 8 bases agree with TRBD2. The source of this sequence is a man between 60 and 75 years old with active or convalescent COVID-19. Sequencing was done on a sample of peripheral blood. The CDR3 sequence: CASSPGVAGTNTGELFF. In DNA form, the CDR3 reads TGTGCCAGCAGCCCCGGGGTAGCGGGAACGAACACCGGGGAGCTGTTTTTT.